The 10 T cell receptor beta chains below all came from one sample that was sequenced in a study of CD8 T cells in ankylosing spondylitis. TCRdb redid the calling of the 5' RACE reads with MiXCR, one entry per CDR3 protein. This table holds some 130,000 distinct CDR3 sequences, roughly 8% found once. Sequences were obtained from synovial fluid, either unsorted or a sorted T cell fraction (not recorded which). Receptor source: a male donor with ankylosing spondylitis.

This clonotype has ten or more counts. The chain recombines TRBV7-9 with TRBJ2-1; D may correspond to TRBD1 or TRBD2 (5 bases each). Germline V gene data show CDR1 as SEHNR and CDR2 as FQNEAQ (reference sequence). V was pared by 3 bases and J by 6 bases, with 15 bases between. The CDR3 loop spans 15 amino acids. As DNA, the CDR3 is TGTGCCAGCAGCTTTAGGTCTCTGAGGGGCAATGAGCAGTTCTTC. Protein sequence: CASSFRSLRGNEQFF.

The chain employs TRBV7-2 and TRBJ2-7; the D is unclear. V dropped 5 bases and J dropped 7 bases, with 15 bases sitting between them. CDR1 SGHTA and CDR2 FQGNSA come from the germline V gene. This CDR3 is built from 13 residues. CDR3 loop: CASSPDRRSEQYF. CDR3 DNA sequence: TGTGCCAGCAGCCCGGACCGACGGTCGGAGCAGTACTTC.

This clonotype occurred many times. The V gene is TRBV28, the J gene TRBJ1-2; a possible D gene is TRBD1 (5 bases). Trimming left V 3 bases short and J 3 bases short, with 8 bases between. The CDR3 extends over 13 amino acids. Looked up from germline, CDR1 is MDHEN and CDR2 is SYDVKM. The CDR3 region has the DNA TGTGCCAGCAGTTTGGGCAGGGACTATGGCTACACCTTC. Its protein is CASSLGRDYGYTF.

This clonotype occurred many times. The chain employs TRBV18 and TRBJ2-7; D uncertain. This CDR3 comprises 13 residues. V was clipped by 6 bases and J by 5 bases, with 14 bases between them. The germline CDR1 and CDR2 sequences are KGHSH and LQKENI. The CDR3 region has the DNA TGTGCCAGCTCGGCGGCCAATGACAACGAGCAGTACTTC. Translated: CASSAANDNEQYF.

The rearrangement joins TRBV2 to TRBJ1-3; D remains unclear. Germline V gene sequence: CDR1 SNHLY, CDR2 FYNNEI. Trimming removed 3 bases from V and 0 bases from J, with 6 bases in between. This CDR3 has 14 amino acids. In DNA, the CDR3 is TGTGCCAGCAGTGACAGGACCTCTGGAAACACCATATATTTT. Residues: CASSDRTSGNTIYF.

The gene calls are TRBV7-6 and TRBJ2-5; 7 bases agree with TRBD2. V was pared by 6 bases and J by 4 bases, with 8 bases of the junction left unmatched. The germline V gene has CDR1 SGHVS and CDR2 FNYEAQ. The CDR3 runs 14 residues. The CDR3 here is CASSGGLERETQYF. In nucleotides, the CDR3 is TGTGCCAGCAGTGGTGGACTAGAGCGAGAGACCCAGTACTTC. Supplemented by reference TRBV7-6 and TRBJ2-5, the full variable domain reads GAGVSQSPRYKVTKRGQDVALRCDPISGHVSLYWYRQALGQGPEFLTYFNYEAQQDKSGLPNDRFSAERPEGSISTLTIQRTEQRDSAMYRCASSGGLERETQYFGPGTRLLVL.

In this sample, this clonotype turned up a few times. The V and J genes are TRBV5-1 and TRBJ2-1, with TRBD2 as a possible D gene (6 bases). The CDR3 has 14 residues. From germline, CDR1 is SGHRS and CDR2 YFSETQ. Trimming pared 7 bases from V and 8 bases from J, leaving 19 bases between. The CDR3 nucleotides are TGCGCCAGCGGGACTGGCTCAATTATGGATGAGCAGTTCTTC. Translation gives CASGTGSIMDEQFF.

V and J are TRBV11-2 and TRBJ1-1; D is ambiguous. Trimming cost V 5 bases and J 2 bases, with 6 bases left between them. Germline V lookup: CDR1 SGHAT, CDR2 FQNNGV. The CDR3 covers 12 residues. The CDR3 is CASSAHNTEAFF. CDR3 DNA sequence: TGTGCCAGCAGCGCCCATAACACTGAAGCTTTCTTT.

The table lists this clonotype with many counts. The genes are TRBV6-1 and TRBJ1-2; TRBD1 aligns across 9 bases. V lost 6 bases, J lost 2 bases, and 7 bases stayed unmatched. Germline lookup yields CDR1 MNHNS and CDR2 SASEGT. CDR3 length: 15 residues. The CDR3 DNA reads as TGTGCCAGCAGAAGAAACAGGGGGCGCAACTATGGCTACACCTTC. Translating gives CASRRNRGRNYGYTF.

At least ten counts were recorded for this clonotype. The J gene is TRBJ2-4, the V gene TRBV24-1, with a tentative D call TRBD2 (6 bases). V was trimmed by 2 bases and J by 0 bases, leaving 7 bases between them. Per germline, CDR1 KGHDR and CDR2 SFDVKD. The CDR3 is 15 amino acids. CDR3 DNA: TGTGCCACCAGTGATTGGAGGGGAGCCAAAAACATTCAGTACTTC. As protein: CATSDWRGAKNIQYF.